This paragraph covers one T cell receptor (beta chain) sequence. Its antigen remains unidentified. This specimen belongs to a study of tumor-infiltrating lymphocytes in localized non-small cell lung cancer. The study's findings and limits: Technical variation could not be separated from intratumor heterogeneity here. Not all patients were TCR sequenced, owing to tissue quantity.

Sequencing used immunoSEQ multiplex PCR; TCRdb keeps in-frame clones, though not all of them. The table has about 8,900 clones, about 63% seen once. The V gene end was trimmed by 4 bases and the J gene end by 4 bases; junction bases not matched to a gene: 2. Germline assignment: CDR1 SGHDN and CDR2 FVKESK. This CDR3 spans 13 amino acids. Sequencing used uninvolved lung tissue not adjacent to the tumor. This sequence originates from a human donor with non-small cell lung cancer. The chain combines TRBV14 with TRBJ1-2; 8 bases are shared with TRBD1. Written as DNA, the CDR3 is TGTGCCAGCAGCCGACAGGGGACCTATGGCTACACCTTC. It encodes CASSRQGTYGYTF.